This T cell receptor beta chain was captured by sequencing in a study of CD8 T cells in Susac syndrome. Trimming cost V 0 bases and J 8 bases; bases outside gene matches: 11. Germline V gene data show CDR1 as ENHRY and CDR2 as SYGVKD. CDR3 length equals 16 residues. Random hexamers primed reverse transcription of roughly 0.45 to 1 ug RNA. Using its own MiXCR run on the immunoSEQ multiplex PCR reads, TCRdb lists one record per CDR3 protein. The sample consists of approximately 90,000 distinct CDR3 sequences, 90% to 95% of them appearing once. This receptor was obtained from a human donor in good health. The sequencing sample was made of CD8+ T cells from PBMCs. The chain combines TRBV10-3 with TRBJ1-2; 8 positions match TRBD1. As DNA, the CDR3 is TGTGCCATCAGTGAGTCGAGAACCCAGGGGGCAAGGGGCTACACCTTC. It is translated as CAISESRTQGARGYTF.